This TCR beta chain was captured in a study of post-analysis software for immune sequencing data. V gave up 5 bases and J gave up 3 bases, with 10 bases separating them. The CDR3 has 13 amino acids. The study's findings and limits: Five TRBV segments, TRBV5-6, TRBV5-1 and TRBV20-1 among them, were found more frequent in patients than controls. Samples sharing a preparation batch grouped tightly together when assessed by F measure.

Prepared libraries of TCR beta cDNA carried unique molecular identifiers. With roughly 1 to 11 million T cells as the source, roughly 0.5 million cDNA molecules resulted. TCRdb re-analysed the PCR reads in MiXCR, keeping a single row per CDR3 protein. The sample has almost 700,000 distinct CDR3 sequences; approximately 59% are singletons. Points on this clonotype: Its antigen is as yet unknown.

The rearrangement joins TRBV12-3 or TRBV12-4 to TRBJ1-2; no reliable D call. Material for sequencing was blood. The receptor comes from a girl under 10 years old with multiple sclerosis. Here the CDR3 reads CASSPGWDYGYTF. Here the CDR3 DNA reads TGTGCCAGCAGTCCCGGTTGGGACTATGGCTACACCTTC.